This is a list of T cell receptor beta chains from one sample in a study of T cells in localized non-small cell lung cancer. Libraries were prepared by immunoSEQ multiplex PCR; TCRdb keeps only in-frame clonotypes and omits some of them. The table has over 15,000 clones, about 91% seen once. Material: peripheral blood, obtained before any cancer treatment. These receptors were taken from a woman aged 35 to 70 with stage I lung adenocarcinoma. CDR3s include the opening cysteine and the closing phenylalanine or tryptophan. Fields, in order: CDR3 protein, CDR3 DNA, D gene, clone size, V gene, J gene. A D gene is named only where the DNA matches it firmly. The size field is filled for only some rows; it gives once, few, many or a size class.

CDR3: CASRPSTSSDTQYF
DNA: TGTGCCAGCAGACCCTCGACTAGTTCGGATACGCAGTATTTT
D: NA
size: NA
V: TRBV14
J: TRBJ2-3

CDR3: CASSVITAKNYEKLFF
DNA: TGTGCCAGTAGCGTGATTACGGCAAAAAACTATGAAAAACTGTTTTTT
D: NA
size: NA
V: TRBV19
J: TRBJ1-4

CDR3: CASSLGNRAYGYTF
DNA: TGTGCCAGCAGTTTGGGGAACAGGGCCTATGGCTACACCTTC
D: NA
size: NA
V: TRBV28
J: TRBJ1-2

CDR3: CASSQRSGTGALNTEAFF
DNA: TGTGCCAGCAGCCAAAGGAGTGGGACAGGGGCCTTGAACACTGAAGCTTTCTTT
D: TRBD1
size: NA
V: TRBV7-2
J: TRBJ1-1

CDR3: CASSLGTISWEQYF
DNA: TGTGCCAGCAGCCTAGGGACTATTTCGTGGGAGCAGTACTTC
D: TRBD2
size: NA
V: TRBV7-2
J: TRBJ2-7

CDR3: CASSQPGLVGNEQFF
DNA: TGCGCCAGCAGCCAACCGGGACTAGTCGGCAATGAGCAGTTCTTC
D: TRBD2
size: few
V: TRBV4-1
J: TRBJ2-1

CDR3: CASSFSTEAFF
DNA: TGTGCCAGCAGCTTCAGCACTGAAGCTTTCTTT
D: NA
size: NA
V: TRBV5-8
J: TRBJ1-1

CDR3: CASSLGLAGTDTQYF
DNA: TGTGCCAGCAGCTTAGGACTAGCGGGCACAGATACGCAGTATTTT
D: TRBD2
size: NA
V: TRBV7-9
J: TRBJ2-3

CDR3: CASSEASQGSYEQYF
DNA: TGTGCCAGCAGTGAAGCGTCGCAGGGATCATACGAGCAGTACTTC
D: NA
size: NA
V: TRBV2
J: TRBJ2-7

CDR3: CASSLTLILASYNEQFF
DNA: TGTGCCAGCAGCCTCACCCTTATATTAGCTTCCTACAATGAGCAGTTCTTC
D: NA
size: NA
V: TRBV28
J: TRBJ2-1

CDR3: CASSSGVMNTEAFF
DNA: TGTGCCAGCAGCTCGGGGGTGATGAACACTGAAGCTTTCTTT
D: NA
size: NA
V: TRBV11-2
J: TRBJ1-1

CDR3: CASRGQNTEAFF
DNA: TGTGCCAGCAGAGGACAGAACACTGAAGCTTTCTTT
D: NA
size: once
V: TRBV6-4
J: TRBJ1-1

CDR3: CASSPSPSGSYEQYF
DNA: TGTGCCAGCTCACCCTCCCCCAGCGGGAGCTACGAGCAGTACTTC
D: TRBD2
size: NA
V: TRBV18
J: TRBJ2-7

CDR3: CASSFLAGSYSNQPQHF
DNA: TGTGCCAGCAGTTTCTTGGCAGGGAGTTATAGCAATCAGCCCCAGCATTTT
D: NA
size: NA
V: TRBV28
J: TRBJ1-5

CDR3: CASSLGAGTDVMNTEAFF
DNA: TGTGCCAGCAGCTTGGGGGCCGGGACGGATGTCATGAACACTGAAGCTTTCTTT
D: NA
size: NA
V: TRBV5-4
J: TRBJ1-1

CDR3: CASSSDRNSPLHF
DNA: TGTGCCAGCTCATCGGACCGGAATTCACCCCTCCACTTT
D: NA
size: NA
V: TRBV18
J: TRBJ1-6

CDR3: CATSRDLGTLPNDNEQFF
DNA: TGTGCCACCAGCAGAGATTTGGGGACCCTCCCGAACGACAATGAGCAGTTCTTC
D: NA
size: NA
V: TRBV15
J: TRBJ2-1

CDR3: CASSAPTEAFF
DNA: TGTGCCAGCAGCGCCCCCACTGAAGCTTTCTTT
D: NA
size: NA
V: TRBV13
J: TRBJ1-1

CDR3: CASSEWAGGPFGSEQFF
DNA: TGTGCCAGCAGTGAATGGGCGGGGGGTCCCTTCGGAAGTGAGCAGTTCTTC
D: TRBD2
size: NA
V: TRBV25-1
J: TRBJ2-1

CDR3: CASSPPSLSGNTIYF
DNA: TGTGCCAGCTCACCACCGTCTCTCTCTGGAAACACCATATATTTT
D: NA
size: NA
V: TRBV18
J: TRBJ1-3

CDR3: CATSRDGTANYGYTF
DNA: TGTGCCACCAGCAGAGATGGGACCGCTAACTATGGCTACACCTTC
D: NA
size: NA
V: TRBV15
J: TRBJ1-2

CDR3: CASSLSPYYGYTF
DNA: TGTGCCAGCAGCTTATCTCCATACTATGGCTACACCTTC
D: NA
size: NA
V: TRBV11-3
J: TRBJ1-2

CDR3: CASSIGRATNYGYTF
DNA: TGTGCCAGTAGTATAGGCAGGGCGACTAACTATGGCTACACCTTC
D: NA
size: NA
V: TRBV19
J: TRBJ1-2

CDR3: CASSPSGRSTDTQYF
DNA: TGTGCCAGCAGTCCGAGCGGGAGAAGCACAGATACGCAGTATTTT
D: TRBD2
size: NA
V: TRBV28
J: TRBJ2-3

CDR3: CSVESPGLAGGNEQFF
DNA: TGCAGCGTTGAAAGCCCGGGACTAGCGGGGGGCAATGAGCAGTTCTTC
D: TRBD2
size: NA
V: TRBV29-1
J: TRBJ2-1

CDR3: CASSIDPRGYEQYF
DNA: TGTGCCAGTAGTATAGATCCAAGGGGTTACGAGCAGTACTTC
D: NA
size: NA
V: TRBV19
J: TRBJ2-7

CDR3: CASSSTGALMQETQYF
DNA: TGTGCCAGCAGTTCGACAGGGGCCCTCATGCAAGAGACCCAGTACTTC
D: TRBD1
size: NA
V: TRBV6-5
J: TRBJ2-5